The present entry profiles one T cell receptor beta chain with its context. Cohort allocation depended upon clinical history that participants reported. The sample is drawn from a study of blood T cell repertoires in COVID-19. The wider study: Sample material is recorded as cDNA or gDNA derived from T cells, B-cell-depleted T cells, or PBMCs.

This CDR3 is 16 amino acids long. Trimming removed 2 bases from V and 3 bases from J; junction bases left unmatched: 6. The V gene's germline CDR1 is KGHSH and CDR2 LQKENI. Original data processing: Scientists estimated how many nucleated cells there were by amplifying reference gene primers. Here immunoSEQ multiplex PCR was the method, and the copy in TCRdb shows in-frame clones only, minus some. V and J calls and clone size are as listed in that table; D and trimming were resolved from the DNA. The table has about 360,000 clones, 70% to 90% seen once. The clonotype comes from a man between 40 and 49 years old in a cohort exposed to, infected with or recovered from COVID-19 (not recorded which). The chain uses TRBV18 and TRBJ2-1; TRBD2 aligns across 8 bases. Input material: PBMCs or T cells enriched from blood (not recorded which). The CDR3 coding sequence is TGTGCCAGCTCACCAGCTAGCGGGCAGATCTACAATGAGCAGTTCTTC. Translated: CASSPASGQIYNEQFF.